This is a list of T cell receptor beta chains from one sample in a study of blood T cells in healthy people across ages. TCRdb analysed the 5' RACE reads with MiXCR anew, one entry per CDR3 protein. The sample consists of approximately 1,100,000 distinct CDR3 sequences, less than 50% of them appearing once. Sequencing was performed on blood. The receptor source for this set is a woman aged 55-69 years in good health. The CDR3 runs from the conserved cysteine through the conserved F or W. A D gene is named only where the DNA matches it firmly. A row's size may be missing; if present it is once, few, many or a size class.

V,size,D,J,DNA,CDR3
TRBV7-9,NA,NA,TRBJ1-1,TGTGCCAGCAGCCCCCCTGCTGGCACTGAAGCTTTCTTT,CASSPPAGTEAFF
TRBV20-1,NA,TRBD2,TRBJ2-1,TGCAGTGCTAGAAAGACGGGAGGTCACAATGAGCAGTTCTTC,CSARKTGGHNEQFF
TRBV27,NA,NA,TRBJ2-7,TGTGCCGGCTCCGACAGGGAGGTGGACGAGCAGTACTTC,CAGSDREVDEQYF
TRBV5-1,NA,TRBD2,TRBJ2-3,TGCGCCAGCAGCAGGCGGGAGGGCCGGTCAGATACGCAGTATTTT,CASSRREGRSDTQYF
TRBV10-3,NA,TRBD1,TRBJ1-2,TGTGCCATCAGTGAGTCGATACGGACAGGGGACCATGGCTACACCTTC,CAISESIRTGDHGYTF
TRBV10-3,NA,NA,TRBJ2-7,TGTGCCACCAGTCTCGCTGAGTTGGCCGCCTACGAGCAGTACTTC,CATSLAELAAYEQYF
TRBV27,few,TRBD1,TRBJ1-5,TGTGCCAGCAGGTCAACAGGGGGGAGCAATCAGCCCCAGCATTTT,CASRSTGGSNQPQHF
TRBV5-1,few,NA,TRBJ2-1,TGCGCCAGCAGCGGGGGAGAGGGTTACAATGAGCAGTTCTTC,CASSGGEGYNEQFF
TRBV29-1,few,NA,TRBJ2-5,TGCAGCGTCCGCCTCCAGGGGACCCAGTACTTC,CSVRLQGTQYF
TRBV6-6,NA,TRBD2,TRBJ2-1,TGTGCCAGCGACACTAGCGGGACATACAATGAGCAGTTCTTC,CASDTSGTYNEQFF
TRBV15,few,TRBD2,TRBJ2-4,TGTGCCACCAGCAGAGCCGGGACTAGCGGTGACATTCAGTACTTC,CATSRAGTSGDIQYF
TRBV2,NA,NA,TRBJ2-1,TGTGCCAGCAGTTCCGAGGGCCCATACAATGAGCAGTTCTTC,CASSSEGPYNEQFF
TRBV5-6,few,NA,TRBJ2-5,TGTGCCAGCAGCTTTGGGTGGAGGGGCCAAGAGACCCAGTACTTC,CASSFGWRGQETQYF
TRBV20-1,NA,NA,TRBJ2-7,TGCAGTGCTAGGTACGAGCGGTCCTACGAGCAGTACTTC,CSARYERSYEQYF
TRBV7-2,NA,TRBD1,TRBJ2-7,TGTGCCAGTAGCACCGACAGGGCGGGCAGCGACGAGCAGTACTTC,CASSTDRAGSDEQYF
TRBV5-1,NA,TRBD2,TRBJ2-7,TGCGCCAGCACCGGGACTAGCGGGGGAAACTACGAGCAGTACTTC,CASTGTSGGNYEQYF
TRBV6-5,NA,TRBD1,TRBJ2-7,TGTGCCAGCAACGGTGCCCGACAGGGGGGCTCCTACGAGCAGTACTTC,CASNGARQGGSYEQYF
TRBV20-1,NA,NA,TRBJ2-7,TGCAGTGCTCAACCCGCAGCTTGGGGCAGGGCCTCCTACGAGCAGTACTTC,CSAQPAAWGRASYEQYF
TRBV2,NA,TRBD1,TRBJ1-2,TGTGCCAGCAGTGGAACCGGAGGGACAGGGATCTATGGCTACACCTTC,CASSGTGGTGIYGYTF
TRBV29-1,NA,TRBD2,TRBJ2-1,TGCAGCGTTGAAAATCGAGCGGGATTGTTCTTC,CSVENRAGLFF
TRBV6-2/TRBV6-3,once,TRBD1,TRBJ2-7,TGTGCCAGCAACAGACAGGGGGTATACGAGCAGTACTTC,CASNRQGVYEQYF
TRBV12-3/TRBV12-4,NA,TRBD2,TRBJ2-1,TGTGCCAGCAGTGGGACTAGCGCCGTCTTCGATGAGCAGTTCTTC,CASSGTSAVFDEQFF
TRBV3-1,many,NA,TRBJ2-6,TGTGCCAGCAGCCCCACGACACCTGGGGCCAACGTCCTGACTTTC,CASSPTTPGANVLTF
TRBV6-5,NA,NA,TRBJ2-1,TGTGCCAGCAGGGGAAAGAATGAGCAGTTCTTC,CASRGKNEQFF
TRBV25-1,few,TRBD1,TRBJ2-1,TGTGCCAGCTCCCGATATGGGACAGGGATAGGGTCGGATGAGCAGTTCTTC,CASSRYGTGIGSDEQFF
TRBV19,once,TRBD2,TRBJ2-5,TGTGCCAGTAGTCTTCTAGCGGGAGACGGAGAGACCCAGTACTTC,CASSLLAGDGETQYF